This T cell receptor beta chain was documented in a study of PD-1 blockade in classical Hodgkin lymphoma. Clones were read by immunoSEQ multiplex PCR, and TCRdb kept only the in-frame ones, dropping some. This sample has roughly 34,000 clones; less than 85% occur once, and the top ten carry roughly 15%. Relapse was seen in all patients after autologous stem cell transplantation, and brentuximab vedotin exposure was variable. This CDR3 has 13 residues. Germline V gene lookup returns CDR1 LNHDA and CDR2 SQIVND (reference sequence). Trimming removed 3 bases at V and 9 bases at J, with 14 bases between. This receptor was identified in a human donor with classical Hodgkin lymphoma. This specimen consisted of peripheral blood mononuclear cells (PBMCs), obtained before the second cycle of nivolumab. The chain joins TRBV19 to TRBJ2-5; D unclear. DNA for the CDR3: TGTGCCAGTAGTATGGGGTACCAGGCGGCCCAGTACTTC. Encoded protein: CASSMGYQAAQYF.